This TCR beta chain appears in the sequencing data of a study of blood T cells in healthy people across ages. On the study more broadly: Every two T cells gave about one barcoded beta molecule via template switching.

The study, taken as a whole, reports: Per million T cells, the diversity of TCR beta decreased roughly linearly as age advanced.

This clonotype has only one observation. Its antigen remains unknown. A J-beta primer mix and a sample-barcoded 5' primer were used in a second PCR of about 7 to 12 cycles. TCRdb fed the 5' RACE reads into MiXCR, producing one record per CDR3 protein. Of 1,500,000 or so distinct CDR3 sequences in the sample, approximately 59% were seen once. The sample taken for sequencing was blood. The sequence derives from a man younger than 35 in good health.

The CDR3 DNA is TGTGCCGGCTGCAGCAGGCGGGACTTTACAGATACGCAGTATTTT. Translating gives CAGCSRRDFTDTQYF. The V and J genes are TRBV6-5 and TRBJ2-3; TRBD2 is a possible D gene (6 bases). Germline-derived CDR1 and CDR2 are MNHEY and SVGAGI. Between the trimmed V and J ends, which lost 11 bases and 3 bases, there was a span of 21 bases. This CDR3 spans 15 amino acids.